A single sample gave rise to the 21 T cell receptor beta chains below, sequenced in a study of spatial heterogeneity in lung cancer. Points from the study as a whole: The number of expanded tumor alpha and beta chains correlated with mutation number.

Time point here: sample taken at primary tumor resection. One entry per CDR3 protein results from TCRdb running MiXCR on the 5' RACE reads. Counted here are 10,000 to 11,000 distinct CDR3 sequences, more than 7% occurring once; the ten biggest clones make up under 25%. These receptors have no identified antigens. The source material was lung tumor tissue, sampled at surgery. The receptor source for this set is a female donor with early-stage non-small cell lung cancer.

By frequency in the sample, this clonotype is medium-sized. Since the library was made to target alpha chains, this beta chain is a stray read and its abundance is not meaningful. V is TRBV7-2 and J is TRBJ1-5; the D gene is possibly TRBD1 (5 bases). Trimming cost V 6 bases and J 2 bases, with 17 bases left between them. Looked up from germline, CDR1 is SGHTA and CDR2 is FQGNSA. This CDR3 has 16 residues. This chain's CDR3 is CASSLSGTVGNQPQHF. The CDR3 DNA reads TGTGCCAGCAGTCTTAGCGGGACGGTGGGCAATCAGCCCCAGCATTTT.

This clonotype was counted many times. This beta chain was picked up by a library intended for alpha chains and is off target, so its count carries little meaning. As DNA, the CDR3 is TGCGCCAGCAGCCCCCGGGACGCCAGCCTTGAGCAGTACTTC. Translated, it gives CASSPRDASLEQYF. The chain recombines TRBV5-1 with TRBJ2-7; D possibly matches TRBD1 or TRBD2 (5 bases each). Germline assignment: CDR1 SGHRS and CDR2 YFSETQ. Trimming pared 4 bases from V and 7 bases from J, leaving 18 bases between. The CDR3 covers 14 residues.

The table lists this clonotype with many counts. In a library made to pick up alpha chains, this beta chain is a stray read with a size that means little. The V gene is TRBV6-1, the J gene TRBJ2-1, with D uncertain. There are 12 residues in the CDR3. Deletions cut 1 base from V and 9 bases from J, with 7 bases between. Looked up from germline, CDR1 is MNHNS and CDR2 is SASEGT. The CDR3 loop reads CASSEVRSEQFF. CDR3 bases: TGTGCCAGCAGTGAAGTGAGGAGTGAGCAGTTCTTC.

This clonotype has only a few counts. This beta chain is a stray read from a library made for alpha chains; its abundance is not meaningful. The chain uses TRBV27 and TRBJ2-3; D uncertain. The CDR3 consists of 16 residues. CDR1 is MNHEY and CDR2 is SMNVEV in the germline V gene (reference sequence). The V and J ends lost 3 bases and 2 bases respectively, with 15 bases between them. Written as DNA, the CDR3 is TGTGCCAGCAGTTTCTTAAGGCAGCATATCACAGATACGCAGTATTTT. Translation: CASSFLRQHITDTQYF.

On this clonotype: Being one base from a much bigger clone, this may be a read error. With the library built for alpha chains, this beta chain is off target and its frequency is not meaningful. The chain joins TRBV7-6 to TRBJ2-1; maybe TRBD1 (5 bases). The CDR3 length is 15 residues. CDR1 and CDR2 from the germline V gene are SGHVS and FNYEAQ. In DNA, the CDR3 is TGTGCCAGCAGCTCTAGAACAGGCGGCTACTATGAGCAGTTCTTC. It specifies CASSSRTGGYYEQFF. Looking up the rest from reference TRBV7-6 and TRBJ2-1 gives the full variable domain: GAGVSQSPRYKVTKRGQDVALRCDPISGHVSLYWYRQALGQGPEFLTYFNYEAQQDKSGLPNDRFSAERPEGSISTLTIQRTEQRDSAMYRCASSSRTGGYYEQFFGPGTRLTVL.

This clonotype was picked up many times. This beta chain slipped into a library made for alpha chains as a stray read, so its size is not meaningful. This sequence joins TRBV2 and TRBJ2-5; D is undetermined. The germline V and J ends were trimmed by 5 bases and 5 bases, with 9 bases remaining between them. This CDR3 contains 12 residues. CDR1 and CDR2 from the germline V gene are SNHLY and FYNNEI. The CDR3 loop reads CASSFIEETQYF. CDR3 DNA sequence: TGTGCCAGCAGTTTCATAGAGGAGACCCAGTACTTC.

This clonotype is medium-sized in the sample. Little can be read into the size of this beta chain, an off-target read in a library designed for alpha chains. The chain is built from TRBV12-3 or TRBV12-4 and TRBJ1-2, with TRBD1 identical over 9 bases. The V segment lost 5 bases and the J segment 3 bases; nucleotides outside the gene matches: 4. The CDR3 has 14 residues. CDR3 nucleotides: TGTGCCAGCAGTCCGAGACAGGGGGACTATGGCTACACCTTC. Its translation is CASSPRQGDYGYTF.

Comment on this clonotype: A read error may be the cause here, since a much bigger clone is one base away. This beta chain is an off-target read within a library intended for alpha chains, so its frequency means little. The chain recombines TRBV11-2 with TRBJ2-5, with D perhaps matching TRBD2 (5 bases). The germline V gene has CDR1 SGHAT and CDR2 FQNNGV. This CDR3 is built from 14 residues. DNA of the CDR3: TGTACCAGCAGCTCTACCGGGATCCAAGAGACCCAGTACTTC. Its protein is CTSSSTGIQETQYF.

This clonotype was picked up many times. For a library built for alpha chains, this beta chain is a stray read; little rests on its size. The chain combines TRBV6-5 with TRBJ2-7; D possibly uses TRBD1 or TRBD2 (5 bases each). The germline V and J ends were trimmed by 6 bases and 3 bases, with 15 bases remaining between them. Germline loops: CDR1 MNHEY, CDR2 SVGAGI. The CDR3 totals 14 residues. The CDR3: CASSPVGPNYEQYF. The CDR3 nucleotides read TGTGCCAGCAGCCCCGTGGGACCTAACTACGAGCAGTACTTC.

In regard to this clonotype: It may be a read error: a sequence one base away is much more abundant. This beta chain turned up in a library designed for alpha chains; as an off-target read, its abundance says little. The chain combines TRBV7-9 with TRBJ1-1; the D is unclear. The CDR3 totals 13 residues. The V and J ends lost 8 bases and 7 bases respectively, with 17 bases between them. Per germline, CDR1 SEHNR and CDR2 FQNEAQ (reference sequence). CDR3 DNA sequence: TGTGCCAGCGCCGAGACGGGCGGCCTTGAAGCTTTCTTT. Protein product: CASAETGGLEAFF.

This clonotype was seen ten or more times. Found in a library prepared for alpha chains, this beta chain is an off-target read, and its abundance has little meaning. The V call is TRBV20-1, the J call TRBJ2-4; 9 bases match TRBD1. From germline, CDR1 is DFQATT and CDR2 SNEGSKA (reference sequence). The CDR3 has 14 residues. V trimming: 3 bases; J trimming: 9 bases; junction bases outside the gene matches: 9. The DNA of the CDR3 is TGCAGTGCTAGTAAAGACAGGGGGGATACCATTCAGTACTTC. It encodes CSASKDRGDTIQYF.

This clonotype was counted a single time. The size of this beta chain means little, since it is a stray read in a library made for alpha chains. This sequence joins TRBV12-3 or TRBV12-4 and TRBJ1-5; TRBD1 might be the D (5 bases). The CDR3 length is 12 residues. V lost 4 bases and J lost 6, with 7 bases in between. The CDR3 is CASSYQGQPQHF. CDR3 nucleotide sequence: TGTGCCAGCAGTTACCAGGGTCAGCCCCAGCATTTT.

This clonotype was counted at least ten times. This beta chain lies outside the target of a library built for alpha chains; its clone size means little. J is TRBJ1-1 and V is TRBV5-1; 8 nucleotides agree with TRBD1. The length of the CDR3 is 14 residues. The ends lost 5 bases at V and 1 base at J; junction bases unmatched: 4. The germline V gene encodes CDR1 SGHRS and CDR2 YFSETQ. The CDR3 sequence is CASRWTGTNTEAFF. CDR3 in DNA: TGCGCCAGCAGGTGGACAGGGACGAACACTGAAGCTTTCTTT. The complete variable domain, with remaining parts taken from reference TRBV5-1 and TRBJ1-1, reads KAGVTQTPRYLIKTRGQQVTLSCSPISGHRSVSWYQQTPGQGLQFLFEYFSETQRNKGNFPGRFSGRQFSNSRSEMNVSTLELGDSALYLCASRWTGTNTEAFFGQGTRLTVV.

Ten or more counts support this clonotype. Since the library was made to target alpha chains, this beta chain is a stray read and its abundance is not meaningful. The chain combines TRBV6-5 with TRBJ2-3; 8 positions agree with TRBD2. This CDR3 has 15 amino acids. Germline-derived CDR1 and CDR2 are MNHEY and SVGAGI. Trimming took 7 bases from V and 5 from J; bases not matched to a gene: 11. The DNA of the CDR3 is TGTGCCAGCACCCCGGGACGGGGGGGCCTAGATACGCAGTATTTT. This encodes CASTPGRGGLDTQYF.

This clonotype is labeled medium-sized. In a library made to pick up alpha chains, this beta chain is a stray read with a size that means little. The V gene is TRBV7-6, the J gene TRBJ2-2, with D unresolved. The CDR3 runs 15 residues. V was cut by 4 bases and J by 2 bases, with 11 bases left in between. Germline V lookup: CDR1 SGHVS, CDR2 FNYEAQ. This chain's CDR3 is CASSSPASNTGELFF. The CDR3 DNA reads TGTGCCAGCAGCTCCCCGGCATCCAACACCGGGGAGCTGTTTTTT.

The sample holds many counts of this clonotype. As an off-target read in a library built for alpha chains, this beta chain has a frequency of little significance. The V gene is TRBV29-1, the J gene TRBJ1-2; D is ambiguous. Deletions cut 5 bases from V and 6 bases from J, with 13 bases between. The CDR3 consists of 12 residues. In germline, CDR1 is SQVTM, CDR2 ANQGSEA. The CDR3 region is CSVILGQNGYTF. Written as DNA, the CDR3 is TGCAGCGTTATTCTCGGGCAGAATGGCTACACCTTC.

This clonotype is medium-sized. With the library built for alpha chains, this beta chain is off target and its frequency is not meaningful. The gene calls are TRBV4-2 and TRBJ2-7; TRBD2 matches at 15 bases. This CDR3 spans 16 amino acids. The germline V gene has CDR1 LGHNA and CDR2 YNFKEQ. Germline trimming cut 0 bases from V and 4 bases from J; bases unmatched to any gene: 1. CDR3 sequence: CASSQDGTSGGYEQYF. The CDR3 DNA sequence: TGTGCCAGCAGCCAAGATGGGACTAGCGGGGGGTACGAGCAGTACTTC.

This clonotype is judged medium-sized. A library made for alpha chains picked up this beta chain off target, so its size means little. The chain joins TRBV7-2 to TRBJ1-5; D call uncertain. Per germline, CDR1 SGHTA and CDR2 FQGNSA. V was trimmed by 1 base and J by 0 bases, leaving 1 base between them. CDR3 size: 13 residues. CDR3 nucleotides: TGTGCCAGCAGCTTAGATAGCAATCAGCCCCAGCATTTT. The encoded protein is CASSLDSNQPQHF.

As concerns this clonotype: The library was built for alpha chains, so this beta chain is an off-target read and its size means little. The V call is TRBV6-5, the J call TRBJ2-3; D not resolved. The V and J ends lost 2 bases and 1 base respectively, with 13 bases between them. This CDR3 region has 16 residues. The germline gives CDR1 MNHEY, CDR2 SVGAGI. The CDR3 coding sequence is TGTGCCAGCAGTTACATTGGGTCATGGGGCACAGATACGCAGTATTTT. Encoded protein: CASSYIGSWGTDTQYF.

This clonotype has a count of ten or more. Little can be read into the size of this beta chain, an off-target read in a library designed for alpha chains. The chain combines TRBV20-1 with TRBJ2-5; D is perhaps TRBD1 or TRBD2 (5 bases each). The germline V and J ends were trimmed by 0 bases and 0 bases, with 11 bases remaining between them. Germline values: CDR1 DFQATT, CDR2 SNEGSKA (reference sequence). CDR3 size: 15 residues. In DNA, the CDR3 is TGCAGTGCTAGAGATGTGGGGACGCACCAAGAGACCCAGTACTTC. Translation: CSARDVGTHQETQYF.

This clonotype has at least ten counts. This beta chain appears as a stray read in a library generated for alpha chains; its size is not informative. The CDR3 loop reads CASTPGDRAETQYF. The CDR3 coding sequence is TGTGCCAGCACCCCCGGGGACCGGGCGGAGACCCAGTACTTC. The gene calls are TRBV7-8 and TRBJ2-5; D is possibly TRBD1 or TRBD2 (5 bases each). V gave up 7 bases and J gave up 5 bases, with 17 bases separating them. The germline gives CDR1 SGHVS, CDR2 FQNEAQ. This CDR3 has 14 residues.